This T cell receptor (beta chain) stems from a study of CD8 T cells in ankylosing spondylitis. Study-level findings and limits: Disease-linked clones were CD8+ and relatively rare in peripheral blood. Several highly homologous variants formed a TCR beta motif that appeared characteristic of ankylosing spondylitis blood. Significant enrichment of disease-linked clones was reported in matched ankylosing spondylitis synovial fluid.

Germline V gene sequence: CDR1 SGHAT, CDR2 FQNNGV. Trimming removed 3 bases at V and 7 bases at J, with 6 bases between. The CDR3 totals 11 residues. Generation of TCR beta libraries employed quantitative 5'-RACE incorporating molecular barcodes. A single record per CDR3 protein comes from TCRdb applying MiXCR to the 5' RACE reads. The sample lists a few hundred thousand distinct CDR3 sequences, roughly 8% occurring once. This clonotype was observed many times. Its antigen is still unknown. This TCR was recovered from a male donor with ankylosing spondylitis. This chain joins TRBV11-2 and TRBJ1-1; the D gene is possibly TRBD1 (5 bases). The sample taken for sequencing was blood, either unsorted or a sorted T cell fraction (not recorded which). The CDR3 DNA sequence: TGTGCCAGCAGCTTCCAGGGTGAAGCTTTCTTT. This encodes CASSFQGEAFF.